The present T cell receptor (beta chain) was sequenced within a study of CD8+CD57+ T cells in acquired aplastic anemia. TCR beta VDJ and CDR3 profiling used genomic DNA as template. One entry per CDR3 protein, called by TCRdb with MiXCR from the reads. The sample shows about 210,000 distinct CDR3 sequences, roughly 35% of them seen only once. V shed 4 bases and J shed 3 bases, with 10 bases lying between them. Germline-derived CDR1 and CDR2 are MNHEY and SVGAGI. The length of the CDR3 is 14 residues. Only a few counts were recorded for this clonotype. The receptor was isolated from a human donor in good health, serving as a control. The specimen sequenced was sorted CD4+, CD8+, or CD8+CD57+ T cells (not recorded which) from PBMCs. The chain is built from TRBV6-5 and TRBJ2-1; D possibly corresponds to TRBD1 (6 bases). The CDR3 loop reads CASSWTVFYNEQFF. As DNA, the CDR3 is TGTGCCAGCAGTTGGACAGTTTTCTACAATGAGCAGTTCTTC.